This T cell receptor (beta chain) was found in a study of cytomegalovirus exposure and HLA in healthy donors. The PCR employed 60 Vbeta primers together with 13 Jbeta primers. Authors' data handling: Counted up in a later analysis, unique TCR beta chains came to 60 million to 95 million, with around 10 million shared. Profiled with immunoSEQ multiplex PCR; TCRdb holds only in-frame clones, not every one. The D gene and trimming were derived from the DNA, and the V and J assignments and clone size from that table. Of around 50,000 clones in the sample, roughly four fifths are singletons; the top ten hold 1.7%. About this clone: The antigen remains unidentified.

Germline V CDR1 and CDR2: SGHNT, YYREEE (reference sequence). This CDR3 is built from 17 residues. The J segment lost 5 bases and the V segment lost 4 bases, leaving 13 bases of the junction unmatched. General study points: Reportedly, HLA-A and HLA-B alleles of most subjects were accurately predicted from TCR beta. HLA restriction was apparent for most CMV-associated TCR beta chains in a later analysis.

The specimen sequenced was PBMCs. The TCR originated in a man aged 40-50 years in good health and CMV-seronegative. The genes are TRBV5-4 and TRBJ2-2; 8 bases align to TRBD1. The CDR3 nucleotides are TGTGCCAGCAGCCCTGGACAGGGCCCCTCGAGGACCGGGGAGCTGTTTTTT. As protein: CASSPGQGPSRTGELFF. The variable domain in full, with the rest retrieved from reference TRBV5-4 and TRBJ2-2, is ETGVTQSPTHLIKTRGQQVTLRCSSQSGHNTVSWYQQALGQGPQFIFQYYREEENGRGNFPPRFSGLQFPNYSSELNVNALELDDSALYLCASSPGQGPSRTGELFFGEGSRLTVL.